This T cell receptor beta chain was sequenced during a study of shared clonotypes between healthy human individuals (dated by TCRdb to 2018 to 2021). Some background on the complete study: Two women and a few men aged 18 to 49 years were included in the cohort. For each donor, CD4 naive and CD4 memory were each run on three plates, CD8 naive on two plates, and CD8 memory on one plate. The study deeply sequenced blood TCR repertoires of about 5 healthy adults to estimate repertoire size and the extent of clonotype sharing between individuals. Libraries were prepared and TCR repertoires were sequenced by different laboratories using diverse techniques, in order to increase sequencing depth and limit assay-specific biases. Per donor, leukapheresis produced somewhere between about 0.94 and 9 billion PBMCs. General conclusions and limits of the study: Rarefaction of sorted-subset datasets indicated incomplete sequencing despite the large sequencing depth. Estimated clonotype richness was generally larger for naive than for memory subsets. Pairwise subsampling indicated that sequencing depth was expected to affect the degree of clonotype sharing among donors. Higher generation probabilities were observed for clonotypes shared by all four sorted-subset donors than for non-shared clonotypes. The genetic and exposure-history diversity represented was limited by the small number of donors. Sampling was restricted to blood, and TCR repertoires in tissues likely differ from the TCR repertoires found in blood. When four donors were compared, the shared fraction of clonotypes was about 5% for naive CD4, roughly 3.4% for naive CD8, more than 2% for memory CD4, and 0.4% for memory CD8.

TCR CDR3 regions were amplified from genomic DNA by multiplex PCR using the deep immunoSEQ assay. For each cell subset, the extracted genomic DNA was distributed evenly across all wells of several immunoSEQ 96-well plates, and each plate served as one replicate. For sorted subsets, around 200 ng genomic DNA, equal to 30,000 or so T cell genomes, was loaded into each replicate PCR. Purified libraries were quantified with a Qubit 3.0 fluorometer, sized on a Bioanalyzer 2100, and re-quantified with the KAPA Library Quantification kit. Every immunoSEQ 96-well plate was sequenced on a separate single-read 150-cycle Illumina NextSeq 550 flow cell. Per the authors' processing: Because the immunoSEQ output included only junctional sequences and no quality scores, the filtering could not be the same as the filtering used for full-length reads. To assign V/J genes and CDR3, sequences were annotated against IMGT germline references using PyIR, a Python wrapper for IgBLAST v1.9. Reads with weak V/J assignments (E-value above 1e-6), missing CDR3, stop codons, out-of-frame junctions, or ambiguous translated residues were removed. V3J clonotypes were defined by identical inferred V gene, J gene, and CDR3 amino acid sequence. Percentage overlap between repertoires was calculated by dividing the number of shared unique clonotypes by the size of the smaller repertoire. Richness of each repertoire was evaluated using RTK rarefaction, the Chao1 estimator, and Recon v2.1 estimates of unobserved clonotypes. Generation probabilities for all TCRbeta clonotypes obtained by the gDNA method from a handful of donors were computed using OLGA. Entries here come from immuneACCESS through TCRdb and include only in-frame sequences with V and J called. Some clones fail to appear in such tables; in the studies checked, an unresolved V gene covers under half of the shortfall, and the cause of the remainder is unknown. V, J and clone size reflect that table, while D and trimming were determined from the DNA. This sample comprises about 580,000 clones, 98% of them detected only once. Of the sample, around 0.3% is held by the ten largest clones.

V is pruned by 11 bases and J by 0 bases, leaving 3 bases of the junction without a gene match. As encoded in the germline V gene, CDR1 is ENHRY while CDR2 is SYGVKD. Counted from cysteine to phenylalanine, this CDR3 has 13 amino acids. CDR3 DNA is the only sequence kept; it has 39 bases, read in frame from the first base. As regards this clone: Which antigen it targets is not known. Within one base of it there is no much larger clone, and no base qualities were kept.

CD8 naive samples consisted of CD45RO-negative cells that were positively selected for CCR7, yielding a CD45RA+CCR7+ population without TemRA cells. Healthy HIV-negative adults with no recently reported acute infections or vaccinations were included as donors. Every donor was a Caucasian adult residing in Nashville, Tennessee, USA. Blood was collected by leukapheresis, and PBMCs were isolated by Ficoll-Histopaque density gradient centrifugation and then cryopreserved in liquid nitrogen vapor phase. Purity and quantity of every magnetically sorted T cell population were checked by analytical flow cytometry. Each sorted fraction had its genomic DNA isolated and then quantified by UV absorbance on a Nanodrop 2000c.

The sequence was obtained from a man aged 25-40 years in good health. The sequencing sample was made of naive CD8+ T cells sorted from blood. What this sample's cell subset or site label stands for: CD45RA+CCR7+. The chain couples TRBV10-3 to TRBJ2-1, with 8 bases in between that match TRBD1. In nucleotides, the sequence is TGTGCCTCACAGGGGGACTCCTACAATGAGCAGTTCTTC. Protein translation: CASQGDSYNEQFF.